The T cell receptor (beta chain) under discussion was sequenced for a study of control samples from healthy donors and cancer patients. V was cut by 6 bases and J by 3 bases, with 11 bases left in between. The CDR3 spans 13 residues. Method: immunoSEQ multiplex PCR; TCRdb's copy keeps in-frame clones and lacks some. The repertoire consists of about 120,000 clones, with approximately 90% occurring once and the leading ten covering around 3.4%. Sequencing used blood. J is TRBJ1-1 and V is TRBV12-3 or TRBV12-4; possibly TRBD1 for D (6 bases). This TCR was sampled from a middle-aged man in good health. CDR3 residues: CASRRQEDTEAFF. For the CDR3, the DNA is TGTGCCAGCAGAAGACAGGAGGACACTGAAGCTTTCTTT.